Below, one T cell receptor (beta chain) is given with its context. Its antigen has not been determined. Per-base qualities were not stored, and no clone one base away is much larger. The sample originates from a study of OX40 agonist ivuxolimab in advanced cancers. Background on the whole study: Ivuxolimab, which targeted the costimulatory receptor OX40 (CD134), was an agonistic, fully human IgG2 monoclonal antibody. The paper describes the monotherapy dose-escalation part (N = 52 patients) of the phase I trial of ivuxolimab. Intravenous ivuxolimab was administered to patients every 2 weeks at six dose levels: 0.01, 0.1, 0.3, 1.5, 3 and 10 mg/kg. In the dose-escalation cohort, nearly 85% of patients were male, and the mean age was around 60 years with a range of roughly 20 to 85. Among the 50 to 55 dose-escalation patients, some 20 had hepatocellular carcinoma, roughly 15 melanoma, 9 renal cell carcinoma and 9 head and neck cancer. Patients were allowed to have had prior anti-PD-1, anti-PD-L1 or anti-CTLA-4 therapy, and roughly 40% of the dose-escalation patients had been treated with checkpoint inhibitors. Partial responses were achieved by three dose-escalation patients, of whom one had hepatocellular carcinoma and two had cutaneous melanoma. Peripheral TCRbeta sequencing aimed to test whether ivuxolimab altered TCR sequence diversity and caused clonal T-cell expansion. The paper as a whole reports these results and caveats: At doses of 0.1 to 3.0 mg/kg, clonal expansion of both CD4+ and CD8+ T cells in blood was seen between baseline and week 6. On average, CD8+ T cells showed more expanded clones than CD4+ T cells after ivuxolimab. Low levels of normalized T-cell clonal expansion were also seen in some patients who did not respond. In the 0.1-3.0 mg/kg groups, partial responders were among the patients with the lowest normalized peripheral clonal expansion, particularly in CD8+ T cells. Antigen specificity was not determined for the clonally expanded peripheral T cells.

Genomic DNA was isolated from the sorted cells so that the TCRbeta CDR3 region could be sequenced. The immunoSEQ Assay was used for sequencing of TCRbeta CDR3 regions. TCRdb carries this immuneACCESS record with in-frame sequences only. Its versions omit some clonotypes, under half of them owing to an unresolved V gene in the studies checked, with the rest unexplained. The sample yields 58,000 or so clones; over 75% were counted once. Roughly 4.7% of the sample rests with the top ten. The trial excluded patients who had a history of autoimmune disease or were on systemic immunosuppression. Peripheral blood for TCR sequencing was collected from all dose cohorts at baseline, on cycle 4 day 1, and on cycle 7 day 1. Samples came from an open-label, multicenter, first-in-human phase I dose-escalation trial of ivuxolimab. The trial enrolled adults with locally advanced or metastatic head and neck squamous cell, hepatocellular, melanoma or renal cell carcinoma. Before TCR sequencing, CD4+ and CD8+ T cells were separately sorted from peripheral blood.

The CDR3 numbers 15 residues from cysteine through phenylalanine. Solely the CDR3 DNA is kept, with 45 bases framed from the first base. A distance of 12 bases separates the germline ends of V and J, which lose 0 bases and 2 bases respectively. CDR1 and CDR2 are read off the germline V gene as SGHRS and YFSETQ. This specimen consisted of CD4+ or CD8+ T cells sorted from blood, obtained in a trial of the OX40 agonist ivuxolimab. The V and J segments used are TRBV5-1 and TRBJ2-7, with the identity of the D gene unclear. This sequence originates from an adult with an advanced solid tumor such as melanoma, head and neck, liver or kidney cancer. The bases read TGCGCCAGCAGCTTGGAGGGTCGGAATACCTACGAGCAGTACTTC. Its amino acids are CASSLEGRNTYEQYF.